Each of the 4 T cell receptor beta chains below was sequenced from the same sample in a study of OX40 agonist ivuxolimab in advanced cancers. Sequencing used immunoSEQ multiplex PCR; TCRdb keeps in-frame clones, though not all of them. The sample consists of fewer than 90,000 clones, over 90% of them appearing once. Specimen: CD4+ or CD8+ T cells sorted from blood, collected in a trial of the OX40 agonist ivuxolimab. The receptors stem from an adult with an advanced solid tumor such as melanoma, head and neck, liver or kidney cancer.

This rearrangement joins TRBV30 to TRBJ2-7; 7 bases match TRBD1. The CDR3 has 13 amino acids. The germline V gene encodes CDR1 GTSNPN and CDR2 SVGIG (reference sequence). The V and J ends lost 2 bases and 3 bases, in that order; junction bases with no gene match: 4. The CDR3 sequence: CAWSRDSDYEQYF. CDR3 sequence (DNA): TGTGCCTGGAGTCGGGACAGTGACTACGAGCAGTACTTC.

The chain combines TRBV7-9 with TRBJ2-1, with D perhaps TRBD1 (6 bases). Germline V gene data show CDR1 as SEHNR and CDR2 as FQNEAQ (reference sequence). This CDR3 has 16 residues. Between the trimmed V and J ends, which lost 4 bases and 0 bases, there was a span of 13 bases. CDR3 in DNA: TGTGCCAGCAGCTCCAACAGGGAAAGCTCCTACAATGAGCAGTTCTTC. It is translated as CASSSNRESSYNEQFF. Full variable domain (outside the CDR3, taken from reference TRBV7-9 and TRBJ2-1): DTGVSQNPRHKITKRGQNVTFRCDPISEHNRLYWYRQTLGQGPEFLTYFQNEAQLEKSRLLSDRFSAERPKGSFSTLEIQRTEQGDSAMYLCASSSNRESSYNEQFFGPGTRLTVL.

This clone has just a few counts. This rearrangement joins TRBV30 to TRBJ1-1; no definite D call. V was shortened by 0 bases and J by 8 bases, with 10 bases between the two germline ends. Germline CDR1 reads GTSNPN; CDR2 reads SVGIG (reference sequence). CDR3 length equals 12 residues. CDR3 DNA sequence: TGTGCCTGGAGTGTATGGTCGAGCGAAGCTTTCTTT. Residues: CAWSVWSSEAFF.

CDR3 DNA sequence: TGTGCCAGCAGGGGTGGAAACACCATATATTTT. Protein sequence: CASRGGNTIYF. The V gene is TRBV6-5, the J gene TRBJ1-3; D gene ambiguous. This CDR3 is 11 amino acids long. Trimming cost V 6 bases and J 3 bases, with 3 bases left between them. CDR1 is MNHEY and CDR2 is SVGAGI in the germline V gene.